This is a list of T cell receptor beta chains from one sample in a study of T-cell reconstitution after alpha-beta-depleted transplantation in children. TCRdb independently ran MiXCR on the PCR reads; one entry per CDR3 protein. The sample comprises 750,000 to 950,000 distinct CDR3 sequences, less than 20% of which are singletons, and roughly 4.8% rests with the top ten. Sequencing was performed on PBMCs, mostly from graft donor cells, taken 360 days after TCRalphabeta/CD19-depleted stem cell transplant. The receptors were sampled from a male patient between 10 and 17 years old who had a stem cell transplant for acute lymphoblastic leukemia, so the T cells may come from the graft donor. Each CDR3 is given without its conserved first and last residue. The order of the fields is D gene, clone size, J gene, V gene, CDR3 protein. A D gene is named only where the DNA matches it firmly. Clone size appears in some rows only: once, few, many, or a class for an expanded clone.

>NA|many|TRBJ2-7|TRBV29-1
SVEDLTGLEAEQY
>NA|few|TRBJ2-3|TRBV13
ASSLDTGSSTDTQY
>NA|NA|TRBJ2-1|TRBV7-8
ASSLPEVYEQF
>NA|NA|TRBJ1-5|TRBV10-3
AISVTGGGQPQH
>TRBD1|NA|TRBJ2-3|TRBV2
ASSRRQGAADTQY
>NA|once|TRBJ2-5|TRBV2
ASSDGASAPQETQY
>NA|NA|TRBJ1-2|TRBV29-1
SVEDRWETPYGYT
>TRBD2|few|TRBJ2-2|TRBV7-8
ASSSRLAGGREELF
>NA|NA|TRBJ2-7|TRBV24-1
ATSLQGHEQY
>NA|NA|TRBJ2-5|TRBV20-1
SARALRGRARETQY
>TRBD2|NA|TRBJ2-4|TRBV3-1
ASRPLAGDGIQY
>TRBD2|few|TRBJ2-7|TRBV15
ATSREGTRIYEQY
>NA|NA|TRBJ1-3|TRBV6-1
ASSFRFGNTIY
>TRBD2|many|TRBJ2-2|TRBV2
AVWTSGSLSGELF
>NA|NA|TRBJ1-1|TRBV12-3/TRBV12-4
ASSLSGGWGEAF
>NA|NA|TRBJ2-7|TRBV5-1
ASSLEKRGARTYEQY
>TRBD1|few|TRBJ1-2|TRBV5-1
ASSPDRGLRALHNYGYT
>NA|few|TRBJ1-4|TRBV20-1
SARFPTNEKLF
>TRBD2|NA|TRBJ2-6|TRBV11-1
ASSFPSGRPRGANVLT
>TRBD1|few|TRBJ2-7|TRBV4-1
ASSQPDRGGEQY
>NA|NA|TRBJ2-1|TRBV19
ATRLGQGEQF
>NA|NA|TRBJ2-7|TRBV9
ASSVHDGGYEQY
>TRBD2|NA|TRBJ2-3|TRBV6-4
ASSEGLAGATDTQY
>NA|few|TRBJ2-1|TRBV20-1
SADRPSDEQF
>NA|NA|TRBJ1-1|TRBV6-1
ASSDGGGSF
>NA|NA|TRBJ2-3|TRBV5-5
ASSPWGQGTDTQY
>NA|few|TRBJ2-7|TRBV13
ASSLTQGSYEQY
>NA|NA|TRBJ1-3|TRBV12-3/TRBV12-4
ASSSRGYGNTIY
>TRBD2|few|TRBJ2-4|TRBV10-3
AISEGPGLAFIQY
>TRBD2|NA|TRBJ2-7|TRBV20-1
SARLADPYEQY
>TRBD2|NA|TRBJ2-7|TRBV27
ASSPLGLAGESSYEQY
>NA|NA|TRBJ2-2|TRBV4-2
ASSALVGTRLEGLSTGELF
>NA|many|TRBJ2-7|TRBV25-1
ASSEFAGFYEQY
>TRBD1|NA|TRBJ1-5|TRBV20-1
SAVIDRAQPQH
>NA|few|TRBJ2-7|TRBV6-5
ASRQLGEQY
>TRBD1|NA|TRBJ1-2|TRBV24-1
ATSDSGGSSGYT
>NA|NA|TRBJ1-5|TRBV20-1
SARGRGYSNQPQH
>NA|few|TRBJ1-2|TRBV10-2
ASSEQGIGYT